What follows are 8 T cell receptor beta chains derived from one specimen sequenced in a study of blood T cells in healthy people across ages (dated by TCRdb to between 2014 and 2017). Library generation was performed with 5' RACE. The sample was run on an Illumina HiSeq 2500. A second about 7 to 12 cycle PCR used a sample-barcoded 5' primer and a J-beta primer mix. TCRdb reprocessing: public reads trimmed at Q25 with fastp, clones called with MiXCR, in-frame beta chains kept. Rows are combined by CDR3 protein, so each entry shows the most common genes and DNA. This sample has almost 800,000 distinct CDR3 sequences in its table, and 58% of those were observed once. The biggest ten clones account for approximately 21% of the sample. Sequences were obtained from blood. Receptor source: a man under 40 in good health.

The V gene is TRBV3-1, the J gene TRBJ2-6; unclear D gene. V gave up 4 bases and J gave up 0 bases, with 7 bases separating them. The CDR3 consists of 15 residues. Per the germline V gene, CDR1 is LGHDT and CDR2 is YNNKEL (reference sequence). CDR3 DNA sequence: TGTGCCAGCAGCCCCACTGCCTCTGGGGCCAACGTCCTGACTTTC. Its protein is CASSPTASGANVLTF. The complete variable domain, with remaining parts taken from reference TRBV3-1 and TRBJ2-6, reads DTAVSQTPKYLVTQMGNDKSIKCEQNLGHDTMYWYKQDSKKFLKIMFSYNNKELIINETVPNRFSPKSPDKAHLNLHINSLELGDSAVYFCASSPTASGANVLTFGAGSRLTVL.

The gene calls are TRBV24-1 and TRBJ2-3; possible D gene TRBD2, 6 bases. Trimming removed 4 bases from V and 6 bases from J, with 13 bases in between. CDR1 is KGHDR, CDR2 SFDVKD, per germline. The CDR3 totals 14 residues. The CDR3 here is CATSEDGTPDTQYF. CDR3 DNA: TGTGCCACCAGTGAAGATGGGACTCCGGATACGCAGTATTTT.

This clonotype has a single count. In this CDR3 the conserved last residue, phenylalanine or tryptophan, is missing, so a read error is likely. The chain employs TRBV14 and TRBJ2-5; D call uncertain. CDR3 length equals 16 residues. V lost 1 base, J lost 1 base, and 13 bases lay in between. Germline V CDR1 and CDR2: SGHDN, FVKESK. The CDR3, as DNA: TGTGCCAGCAGCCAAGGAATTGGGGATATCCAAGAGACCCAGTACTTA. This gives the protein CASSQGIGDIQETQYL.

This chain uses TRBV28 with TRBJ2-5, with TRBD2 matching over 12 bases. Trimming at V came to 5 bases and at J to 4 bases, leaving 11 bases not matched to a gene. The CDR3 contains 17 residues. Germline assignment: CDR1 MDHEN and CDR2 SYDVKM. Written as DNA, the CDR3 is TGTGCCAGCAGTGTGGCTAGCGGGAGGGCCTTTCGAGAGACCCAGTACTTC. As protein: CASSVASGRAFRETQYF.

CDR3 region: CASSDNLGETQYF. The CDR3 nucleotides are TGCGCCAGCAGCGATAACTTGGGGGAGACCCAGTACTTC. The chain links TRBV4-3 to TRBJ2-4; D ambiguous. The J call may be in error: the DNA end matches TRBJ2-5 better. The V gene's germline CDR1 is LGHNA and CDR2 YSLEER. CDR3 length equals 13 residues.

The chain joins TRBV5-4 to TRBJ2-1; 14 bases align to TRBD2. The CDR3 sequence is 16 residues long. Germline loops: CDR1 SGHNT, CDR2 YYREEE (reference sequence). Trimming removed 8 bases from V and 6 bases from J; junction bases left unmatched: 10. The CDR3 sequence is CASGLAGGTRGNEQFF. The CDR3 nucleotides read TGTGCCAGTGGACTAGCGGGAGGCACAAGGGGCAATGAGCAGTTCTTC.

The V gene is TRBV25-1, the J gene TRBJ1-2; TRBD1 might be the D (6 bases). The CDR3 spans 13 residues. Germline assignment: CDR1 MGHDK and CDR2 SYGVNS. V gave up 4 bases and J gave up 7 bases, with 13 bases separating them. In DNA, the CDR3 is TGTGCCAGCAGTGTAACAGGGCAGGGTGGCTACACCTTC. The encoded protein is CASSVTGQGGYTF.

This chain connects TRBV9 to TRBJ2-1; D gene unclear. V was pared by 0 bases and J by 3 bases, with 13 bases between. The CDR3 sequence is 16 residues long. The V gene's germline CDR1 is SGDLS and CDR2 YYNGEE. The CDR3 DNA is TGTGCCAGCAGCGTAGGACACCCAATGAGCTACAATGAGCAGTTCTTC. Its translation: CASSVGHPMSYNEQFF. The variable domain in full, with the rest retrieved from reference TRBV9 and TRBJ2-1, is DSGVTQTPKHLITATGQRVTLRCSPRSGDLSVYWYQQSLDQGLQFLIQYYNGEERAKGNILERFSAQQFPDLHSELNLSSLELGDSALYFCASSVGHPMSYNEQFFGPGTRLTVL.